The TCR beta chain under discussion was sequenced for a study of cytomegalovirus exposure and HLA in healthy donors. The study's findings and limits: TCR beta V- and J-gene trimming, according to a later analysis, was linked to a missense DCLRE1C variant. The authors listed 164 TCR beta chains as cytomegalovirus-associated. When the data were analyzed later, several of the most significant clusters appeared to be linked to common viral pathogens. Many donors shared some public TCRs, even though most TCR sequences were rare.

The germline V gene has CDR1 SEHNR and CDR2 FQNEAQ (reference sequence). Trimming removed 0 bases from V and 6 bases from J; junction bases left unmatched: 10. This CDR3 spans 17 amino acids. Comment on this clone: Antigen specificity is unknown.

It was with 60 Vbeta and 13 Jbeta primers that the PCR ran. Data came from immunoSEQ multiplex PCR; TCRdb stores just in-frame clones and leaves some out. In all, the sample yields about 41,000 clones. The sample taken for sequencing was PBMCs. The rearrangement links TRBV7-9 to TRBJ2-7, with 11 positions matching TRBD2. This TCR came from a man aged 25-45 years in good health and CMV-seronegative. The CDR3 DNA reads TGTGCCAGCAGCTTAGCCGGTGGGCTAGCGGGAGGACGCGAGCAGTACTTC. This translates into CASSLAGGLAGGREQYF.